Following are 15 T cell receptor beta chains from one sample sequenced in a study of technical replicates of blood from a few donors. Sequencing was performed with immunoSEQ multiplex PCR; in TCRdb, only in-frame clones are kept and a portion is missing. This table has 55,000 to 75,000 clones, around 87% appearing once. The sample consisted of PBMCs. The receptors shown here come from a human donor in good health. Some clones in this sample may be carry-over from other donors' samples.

The chain couples TRBV14 to TRBJ2-2; D ambiguous. CDR1 and CDR2 from the germline V gene are SGHDN and FVKESK. CDR3 length: 14 amino acids. The V end was cut by 1 base, the J end by 4 bases, with 7 bases between. The DNA of the CDR3 is TGTGCCAGCAGCCAAGTCAGTCGCACCGGGGAGCTGTTTTTT. As protein: CASSQVSRTGELFF. Filled out from reference TRBV14 and TRBJ2-2, the complete variable domain reads EAGVTQFPSHSVIEKGQTVTLRCDPISGHDNLYWYRRVMGKEIKFLLHFVKESKQDESGMPNNRFLAERTGGTYSTLKVQPAELEDSGVYFCASSQVSRTGELFFGEGSRLTVL.

The chain joins TRBV7-9 to TRBJ2-5, with D possibly matching TRBD1 (5 bases). CDR3 length: 16 residues. V was trimmed by 1 base and J by 1 base, leaving 13 bases between them. Germline V gives CDR1 SEHNR, CDR2 FQNEAQ (reference sequence). CDR3 in amino acids: CASSLEGVGPQETQYF. CDR3 coding DNA: TGTGCCAGCAGCTTAGAAGGGGTGGGCCCCCAAGAGACCCAGTACTTC. The variable domain in full, with the rest retrieved from reference TRBV7-9 and TRBJ2-5, is DTGVSQNPRHKITKRGQNVTFRCDPISEHNRLYWYRQTLGQGPEFLTYFQNEAQLEKSRLLSDRFSAERPKGSFSTLEIQRTEQGDSAMYLCASSLEGVGPQETQYFGPGTRLLVL.

This clone was counted only a few times. The CDR3 spells CASSGQGSAETQYF. Here the CDR3 DNA reads TGTGCCAGCAGCGGACAGGGGTCAGCGGAGACCCAGTACTTC. The genes are TRBV5-4 and TRBJ2-5, with 9 bases matching TRBD1. There are 14 residues in the CDR3. CDR1 is SGHNT and CDR2 is YYREEE in the germline V gene (reference sequence). After removal of 4 bases from V and 5 bases from J, the junction contained 6 bases not matched to a gene. Based on the CDR3 plus reference TRBV5-4 and TRBJ2-5, the full variable domain is ETGVTQSPTHLIKTRGQQVTLRCSSQSGHNTVSWYQQALGQGPQFIFQYYREEENGRGNFPPRFSGLQFPNYSSELNVNALELDDSALYLCASSGQGSAETQYFGPGTRLLVL.

This clone was counted once. The CDR3 loop reads CASSYTGNRGNEQYF. CDR3 in DNA: TGCGCCAGCAGCTATACCGGGAACAGGGGAAACGAGCAGTACTTC. The chain carries TRBV5-1 and TRBJ2-7; TRBD1 matches at 7 bases. Germline CDR1 and CDR2: SGHRS and YFSETQ. CDR3 length: 15 amino acids. V trimming: 3 bases; J trimming: 5 bases; junction bases outside the gene matches: 11.

This sequence joins TRBV6-1 and TRBJ1-2, with TRBD1 identical over 8 bases. Unmatched junction bases numbered 18, after V lost 10 bases and J lost 8 bases. CDR1 and CDR2 from the germline V gene are MNHNS and SASEGT. The CDR3 runs 15 residues. The CDR3 spells CATYPERQGAEGYTF. As DNA, the CDR3 is TGTGCCACCTACCCCGAACGGCAGGGGGCTGAAGGCTACACCTTC.

The chain combines TRBV6-6 with TRBJ2-1, with D tentatively TRBD1 (7 bases). Trimming removed 5 bases from V and 4 bases from J, with 15 bases in between. The CDR3 totals 15 residues. The germline CDR1 and CDR2 sequences are MNHNY and SVGAGI (reference sequence). The CDR3: CASSQGGLPYNEQFF. CDR3 bases: TGTGCCAGCAGTCAGGGGGGCTTGCCGTACAATGAGCAGTTCTTC.

The V call is TRBV19, the J call TRBJ2-7; the D gene is possibly TRBD1 (6 bases). The CDR3 totals 13 residues. Trimming took off 3 bases at V and 5 bases at J, with 11 bases between the two ends. CDR1 and CDR2 (germline): LNHDA, SQIVND (reference sequence). As DNA, the CDR3 is TGTGCCAGTAGTATGGCAGGGGTCGACGAGCAGTACTTC. This codes for CASSMAGVDEQYF. Based on the CDR3 plus reference TRBV19 and TRBJ2-7, the full variable domain is DGGITQSPKYLFRKEGQNVTLSCEQNLNHDAMYWYRQDPGQGLRLIYYSQIVNDFQKGDIAEGYSVSREKKESFPLTVTSAQKNPTAFYLCASSMAGVDEQYFGPGTRLTVT.

The chain carries TRBV5-6 and TRBJ2-1, with 9 positions matching TRBD2. V dropped 4 bases and J dropped 5; count of bases not matched to a gene: 4. The CDR3 consists of 14 residues. CDR1 is SGHDT and CDR2 is YYEEEE in the germline V gene. CDR3 sequence: CASSAGGQNNEQFF. The CDR3 nucleotides are TGTGCCAGCAGCGCGGGGGGGCAGAACAATGAGCAGTTCTTC.

This clone appeared once. CDR3 in DNA: TGTGCCAGCAGTTACTCCCCCAGGGTCGGCTACGAGCAGTACTTC. Its protein is CASSYSPRVGYEQYF. This sequence joins TRBV6-5 and TRBJ2-7, with D perhaps TRBD1 (5 bases). The ends were cut back, 0 bases at V and 3 bases at J, with 12 bases in the middle. CDR1 MNHEY and CDR2 SVGAGI come from the germline V gene. The CDR3 consists of 15 residues.

The V call is TRBV27, the J call TRBJ1-2, with D possibly matching TRBD1 (6 bases). CDR3 size: 14 residues. Per germline, CDR1 MNHEY and CDR2 SMNVEV (reference sequence). The V end lost 3 bases, the J end lost 4 bases, and 12 bases lay between the germline ends. The CDR3 loop reads CASSFAGVGYGYTF. The CDR3 DNA sequence: TGTGCCAGCAGTTTCGCAGGGGTTGGCTATGGCTACACCTTC.

This clone occurred a few times. The rearrangement uses TRBV6-1 and TRBJ1-2, with a weak D call TRBD1 (6 bases). V was cut by 2 bases and J by 8 bases, with 9 bases left in between. The CDR3 contains 12 residues. Germline loops: CDR1 MNHNS, CDR2 SASEGT. The CDR3 region has the DNA TGTGCCAGCAGTGAACGCCAGGGGGGCTACACCTTC. This translates into CASSERQGGYTF.

This chain links TRBV4-2 with TRBJ1-5; D is undetermined. The CDR3 length is 15 residues. In germline, CDR1 is LGHNA, CDR2 YNFKEQ. Trimming left V 1 base short and J 4 bases short, with 11 bases between. In DNA form, the CDR3 reads TGTGCCAGCAGCCAAGGTTGGGCCCTGAATCAGCCCCAGCATTTT. This sequence encodes CASSQGWALNQPQHF.

The gene calls are TRBV28 and TRBJ1-3; no clear D. The CDR3 extends over 16 amino acids. CDR1 and CDR2 from the germline V gene are MDHEN and SYDVKM. V was cut by 4 bases and J by 1 base, with 14 bases left in between. In nucleotides, the CDR3 is TGTGCCAGCAGTTCACTTTGGGCTGAATCTGGAAACACCATATATTTT. The encoded protein is CASSSLWAESGNTIYF.

The chain combines TRBV7-8 with TRBJ2-7, with TRBD1 as a possible D gene (6 bases). Germline values: CDR1 SGHVS, CDR2 FQNEAQ. V lost 5 bases and J 3 bases, leaving 14 bases between the germline ends. The CDR3 covers 14 residues. CDR3 in amino acids: CASSTSKDSYEQYF. As DNA, the CDR3 is TGTGCCAGCAGCACTTCAAAGGACAGCTACGAGCAGTACTTC.

This sequence joins TRBV6-6 and TRBJ1-1, with D hard to call. The CDR3 sequence is 14 residues long. The V gene's germline CDR1 is MNHNY and CDR2 SVGAGI (reference sequence). Trimming shortened V by 3 bases and J by 1 base, and 9 bases separated the two germline ends. The CDR3: CASSYQVTNTEAFF. The CDR3 nucleotides are TGTGCCAGCAGTTATCAGGTCACGAACACTGAAGCTTTCTTT.